The TCR beta chain described here comes from a study of T cell responses to AZD1222 COVID-19 vaccine. Broader study findings: CD4 TCRs associated with vaccination spanned spike, dominating at 160-218 and 743-854.

Trimming pared 0 bases from V and 6 bases from J, leaving 8 bases between. Per germline, CDR1 MGHRA and CDR2 YSYEKL. This CDR3 is built from 13 residues. Repertoires were generated with immunoSEQ multiplex PCR, while TCRdb's copy carries only in-frame clones and drops some. The sample yields about 130,000 clones, roughly 93% seen once. To note about this clone: Its antigen is not known.

This TCR was sampled from an adult who received the AZD1222 COVID-19 vaccine. The V and J genes are TRBV4-1 and TRBJ1-2; D call uncertain. The sequenced sample was peripheral blood, obtained 28 days after the second AZD1222 dose. Here the CDR3 reads CASSQDRQDGYTF. The CDR3 nucleotides read TGCGCCAGCAGCCAAGATCGGCAGGATGGCTACACCTTC.